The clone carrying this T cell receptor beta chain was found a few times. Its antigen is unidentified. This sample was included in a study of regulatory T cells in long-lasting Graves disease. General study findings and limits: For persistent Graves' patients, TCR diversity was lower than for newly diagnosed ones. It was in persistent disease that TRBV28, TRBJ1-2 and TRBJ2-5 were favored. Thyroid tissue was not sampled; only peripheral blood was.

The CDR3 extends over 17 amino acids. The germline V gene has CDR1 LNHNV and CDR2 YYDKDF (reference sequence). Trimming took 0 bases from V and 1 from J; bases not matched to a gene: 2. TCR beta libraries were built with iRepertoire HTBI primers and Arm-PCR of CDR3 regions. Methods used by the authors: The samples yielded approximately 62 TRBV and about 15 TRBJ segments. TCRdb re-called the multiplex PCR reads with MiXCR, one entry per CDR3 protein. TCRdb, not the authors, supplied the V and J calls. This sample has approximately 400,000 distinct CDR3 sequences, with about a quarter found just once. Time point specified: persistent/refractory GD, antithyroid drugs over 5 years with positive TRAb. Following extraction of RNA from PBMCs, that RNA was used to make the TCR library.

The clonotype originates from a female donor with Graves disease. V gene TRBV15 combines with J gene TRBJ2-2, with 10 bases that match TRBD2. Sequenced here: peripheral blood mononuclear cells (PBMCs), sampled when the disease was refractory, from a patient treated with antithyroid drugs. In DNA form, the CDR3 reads TGTGCCACCAGCAGAGATGGACTAGCGGTGAACACCGGGGAGCTGTTTTTT. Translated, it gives CATSRDGLAVNTGELFF.